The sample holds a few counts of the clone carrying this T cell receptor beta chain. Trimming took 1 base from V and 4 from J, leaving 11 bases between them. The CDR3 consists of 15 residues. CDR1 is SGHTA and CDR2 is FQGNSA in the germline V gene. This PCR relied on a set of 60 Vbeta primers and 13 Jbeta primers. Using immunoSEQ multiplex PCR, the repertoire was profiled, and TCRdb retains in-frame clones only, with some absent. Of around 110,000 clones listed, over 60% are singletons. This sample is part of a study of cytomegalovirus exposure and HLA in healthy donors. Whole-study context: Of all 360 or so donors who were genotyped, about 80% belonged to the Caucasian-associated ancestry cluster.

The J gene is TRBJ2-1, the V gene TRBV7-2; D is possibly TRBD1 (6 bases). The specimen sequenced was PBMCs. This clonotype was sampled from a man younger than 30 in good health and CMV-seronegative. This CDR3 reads CASSLDDRLYNEQFF. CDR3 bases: TGTGCCAGCAGCTTAGACGACAGGTTATACAATGAGCAGTTCTTC.